The rows below give T cell receptor beta chains drawn from one sample of a study of human T cells and chemical hapten exposure. TCRdb analysed the RACE reads with MiXCR anew, one entry per CDR3 protein. The sample records tens of thousands of distinct CDR3 sequences, about 10% being singletons. The source was whole blood, collected in connection with sensitization to the hapten diphenylcyclopropenone (DPC). These receptors were obtained from a man in his forties or fifties with alopecia areata. Some clones in this sample may be carry-over from other donors' samples. Each CDR3 is given with its conserved first and last residue. A D gene is named only where the DNA matches it firmly. Not every row has a clone size; where given, it reads once, few, many or a size class.

V: TRBV7-8; length: 15; D: TRBD1; J: TRBJ1-4; size: few; DNA: TGTGCCAGCAGCATTGACAGGGGATATAATGAAAAACTGTTTTTT; CDR3: CASSIDRGYNEKLFF
V: TRBV20-1; length: 14; D: TRBD1; J: TRBJ1-2; size: many; DNA: TGCAGTGCTTCTGGGACAGAGCTAAACTATGGCTACACCTTC; CDR3: CSASGTELNYGYTF
V: TRBV2; length: 13; D: .; J: TRBJ2-3; size: .; DNA: TGTGCCAGCAGGGGAGTGAGCACAGATACGCAGTATTTT; CDR3: CASRGVSTDTQYF
V: TRBV7-2; length: 15; D: .; J: TRBJ1-2; size: .; DNA: TGTGCCAGCAGCCGAGGCGGGGGGCTAGGTGATGGCTACACCTTC; CDR3: CASSRGGGLGDGYTF
V: TRBV9; length: 14; D: .; J: TRBJ2-1; size: .; DNA: TGTGCCAGCAGCGTATCCCCCTCCTACAATGAGCAGTTCTTC; CDR3: CASSVSPSYNEQFF
V: TRBV7-2; length: 16; D: .; J: TRBJ2-7; size: few; DNA: TGTGCCAGCAGCTTCACCGGGCCCCAGAGCGGGCACGAGCAGTACTTC; CDR3: CASSFTGPQSGHEQYF
V: TRBV29-1; length: 17; D: TRBD2; J: TRBJ2-5; size: .; DNA: TGCAGCGTTGAAGAGTTAGCGGGAGAGTGGGGTCAAGAGACCCAGTACTTC; CDR3: CSVEELAGEWGQETQYF
V: TRBV7-2; length: 14; D: .; J: TRBJ1-6; size: many; DNA: TGTGCCAGCTTGGTAGGGCCCCTTAGTTCACCCCTCCACTTT; CDR3: CASLVGPLSSPLHF
V: TRBV28; length: 13; D: .; J: TRBJ2-7; size: .; DNA: TGTGCCAGCAGTCTCTCATACACCCGGGAGCAGTACTTC; CDR3: CASSLSYTREQYF
V: TRBV5-5; length: 13; D: .; J: TRBJ1-1; size: .; DNA: TGTGCCAGCAGCTTGGCTGGAAGCACTGAAGCTTTCTTT; CDR3: CASSLAGSTEAFF
V: TRBV30; length: 13; D: TRBD1; J: TRBJ1-2; size: .; DNA: TGTGCCTGGAGTCCTCGGACAGGGGATGGCTACACCTTC; CDR3: CAWSPRTGDGYTF
V: TRBV4-3; length: 15; D: .; J: TRBJ2-3; size: .; DNA: TGCGCCAGCAGCCAAGATTGGGGGCGCCCAGATACGCAGTATTTT; CDR3: CASSQDWGRPDTQYF
V: TRBV4-3; length: 15; D: TRBD2; J: TRBJ2-4; size: few; DNA: TGCGCCAGCAGCCAAGAGTGGACTAGCGGAAACATTCAGTACTTC; CDR3: CASSQEWTSGNIQYF
V: TRBV4-3; length: 15; D: .; J: TRBJ1-3; size: many; DNA: TGCGCCAGCAGCCCCTACCGGGACTCTGGAAACACCATATATTTT; CDR3: CASSPYRDSGNTIYF
V: TRBV14; length: 15; D: .; J: TRBJ2-5; size: .; DNA: TGTGCCAGCAGCCAAGATCCCCCGGGATTGGGGACCCAGTACTTC; CDR3: CASSQDPPGLGTQYF
V: TRBV7-9; length: 14; D: .; J: TRBJ1-4; size: many; DNA: TGTGCCAGCAGCTTCCACAGGGATGAGGAAAAACTGTTTTTT; CDR3: CASSFHRDEEKLFF
V: TRBV25-1; length: 10; D: .; J: TRBJ2-3; size: .; DNA: TGTGCCACCCGCTCAGATATGCAGTATTTT; CDR3: CATRSDMQYF
V: TRBV20-1; length: 11; D: .; J: TRBJ1-1; size: many; DNA: TGCAGTGCCTTGCGGTATCCTGAAGCTTTCTTT; CDR3: CSALRYPEAFF
V: TRBV15; length: 16; D: TRBD1; J: TRBJ1-3; size: .; DNA: TGTGCCACCGGTAGAAGGGACAGCCGCCCTGGAAACACCATATATTTT; CDR3: CATGRRDSRPGNTIYF
V: TRBV11-2; length: 16; D: TRBD2; J: TRBJ2-1; size: few; DNA: TGTGCCAGCAGCTTAGTAGGGCTAGCGGGATCGGATGAGCAGTTCTTC; CDR3: CASSLVGLAGSDEQFF
V: TRBV29-1; length: 17; D: .; J: TRBJ2-1; size: few; DNA: TGCAGCGTTGGTTACTCCCGGGGACGTACAATTAACAATGAGCAGTTCTTC; CDR3: CSVGYSRGRTINNEQFF
V: TRBV7-2; length: 12; D: .; J: TRBJ2-5; size: few; DNA: TGTGCCAGCAGCTCAAGTAGGGGGACCCAGTACTTC; CDR3: CASSSSRGTQYF
V: TRBV12-3/TRBV12-4; length: 16; D: TRBD1; J: TRBJ1-1; size: .; DNA: TGTGCCAGCAGTGAATGGACAGGGGGCAGGAACACTGAAGCTTTCTTT; CDR3: CASSEWTGGRNTEAFF
V: TRBV6-6; length: 12; D: .; J: TRBJ2-7; size: .; DNA: TGTGCCAGTATGGGGGGGCGCGGCGAGCAGTACTTC; CDR3: CASMGGRGEQYF
V: TRBV6-2/TRBV6-3; length: 12; D: .; J: TRBJ1-5; size: .; DNA: TGTGCCACCAATACCAGAAATCAGCCCCAGCATTTT; CDR3: CATNTRNQPQHF
V: TRBV19; length: 15; D: TRBD1; J: TRBJ1-1; size: .; DNA: TGTGCCAGTAGTCTAAGGACAGGGGGGAACACTGAAGCTTTCTTT; CDR3: CASSLRTGGNTEAFF
V: TRBV20-1; length: 13; D: .; J: TRBJ2-5; size: .; DNA: TGCAGTGCTCCTGACACCTTGAGGGAGACCCAGTACTTC; CDR3: CSAPDTLRETQYF
V: TRBV29-1; length: 15; D: .; J: TRBJ2-3; size: few; DNA: TGCAGCGTAGCCCCCCTGGCGGGCCCCCCGGATACGCAGTATTTT; CDR3: CSVAPLAGPPDTQYF
V: TRBV4-1; length: 14; D: .; J: TRBJ1-2; size: .; DNA: TGCGCCAGCAGCCAGTCGACCGCTAACTATGGCTACACCTTC; CDR3: CASSQSTANYGYTF
V: TRBV7-8; length: 16; D: .; J: TRBJ2-3; size: .; DNA: TGTGCCAGCAGCTTAGAAACAGGGTACGACACAGATACGCAGTATTTT; CDR3: CASSLETGYDTDTQYF
V: TRBV11-3; length: 16; D: TRBD2; J: TRBJ2-1; size: few; DNA: TGTGCCAGCAGCTTAGTAGCGGGTTCCATCTACAATGAGCAGTTCTTC; CDR3: CASSLVAGSIYNEQFF
V: TRBV20-1; length: 14; D: .; J: TRBJ2-3; size: .; DNA: TGCAGTGCTAGAGTTTGGCTAGCGCCAGATACGCAGTATTTT; CDR3: CSARVWLAPDTQYF
V: TRBV19; length: 17; D: TRBD2; J: TRBJ2-1; size: .; DNA: TGTGCCAGTAGGGCGGGGACTAGCGGCCGCTCCTACAATGAGCAGTTCTTC; CDR3: CASRAGTSGRSYNEQFF
V: TRBV6-1; length: 13; D: .; J: TRBJ2-7; size: .; DNA: TGTGCCACCAGCGTCGCGGGAACCTACGAGCAGTACTTC; CDR3: CATSVAGTYEQYF
V: TRBV12-3/TRBV12-4; length: 12; D: TRBD1; J: TRBJ1-1; size: many; DNA: TGTGCCAGCAGTGTCCAAGGACAGGTAGCTTTCTTT; CDR3: CASSVQGQVAFF
V: TRBV7-8; length: 13; D: .; J: TRBJ2-7; size: few; DNA: TGTGCCAGCAGCATGGGATTTAGGTACGAGCAGTACTTC; CDR3: CASSMGFRYEQYF
V: TRBV7-8; length: 18; D: TRBD2; J: TRBJ2-1; size: .; DNA: TGTGCCAGCAGCTTACAAAGAAGACTAGCGGGAACTCGGAGTGAGCAGTTCTTC; CDR3: CASSLQRRLAGTRSEQFF
V: TRBV7-2; length: 12; D: .; J: TRBJ2-3; size: .; DNA: TGTGCCAGCAGTTCACAGGGCCTTACGCAGTATTTT; CDR3: CASSSQGLTQYF
V: TRBV4-2; length: 17; D: .; J: TRBJ2-3; size: .; DNA: TGTGCCAGCAGCCAAGAATCCACGAGCGATAGCACAGATACGCAGTATTTT; CDR3: CASSQESTSDSTDTQYF
V: TRBV5-1; length: 17; D: .; J: TRBJ1-1; size: .; DNA: TGCGCCAGCAGCTTAGAGGGTTGGTCGAGGACGCCCACTGAAGCTTTCTTT; CDR3: CASSLEGWSRTPTEAFF
V: TRBV19; length: 14; D: .; J: TRBJ1-1; size: few; DNA: TGTGCCAGTAGTACGATCAATTATAACACTGAAGCTTTCTTT; CDR3: CASSTINYNTEAFF
V: TRBV18; length: 14; D: TRBD1; J: TRBJ2-5; size: few; DNA: TGTGCCAGCTCACCCCGACAGGGCCGGGAGACCCAGTACTTC; CDR3: CASSPRQGRETQYF
V: TRBV11-2; length: 13; D: TRBD1; J: TRBJ2-2; size: .; DNA: TGTGCCAGCAGCCCGAGACAGGGTGGGGAGCTGTTTTTT; CDR3: CASSPRQGGELFF
V: TRBV3-1; length: 15; D: .; J: TRBJ2-1; size: .; DNA: TGTGCCAGCAGCCCCTACGGGAGTGCCCACAATGAGCAGTTCTTC; CDR3: CASSPYGSAHNEQFF
V: TRBV20-1; length: 12; D: .; J: TRBJ2-7; size: .; DNA: TGCAGTGCCACCGGGCCGGGTTACGAGCAGTACTTC; CDR3: CSATGPGYEQYF
V: TRBV7-9; length: 18; D: TRBD2; J: TRBJ2-5; size: .; DNA: TGTGCCAGCAGGCATCCCCCGGGACTAGCGGGAGAAGCAGAGACCCAGTACTTC; CDR3: CASRHPPGLAGEAETQYF
V: TRBV10-3; length: 13; D: TRBD1; J: TRBJ2-1; size: .; DNA: TGTGCCATCACTGGACAGGGCCTCAATGAGCAGTTCTTC; CDR3: CAITGQGLNEQFF